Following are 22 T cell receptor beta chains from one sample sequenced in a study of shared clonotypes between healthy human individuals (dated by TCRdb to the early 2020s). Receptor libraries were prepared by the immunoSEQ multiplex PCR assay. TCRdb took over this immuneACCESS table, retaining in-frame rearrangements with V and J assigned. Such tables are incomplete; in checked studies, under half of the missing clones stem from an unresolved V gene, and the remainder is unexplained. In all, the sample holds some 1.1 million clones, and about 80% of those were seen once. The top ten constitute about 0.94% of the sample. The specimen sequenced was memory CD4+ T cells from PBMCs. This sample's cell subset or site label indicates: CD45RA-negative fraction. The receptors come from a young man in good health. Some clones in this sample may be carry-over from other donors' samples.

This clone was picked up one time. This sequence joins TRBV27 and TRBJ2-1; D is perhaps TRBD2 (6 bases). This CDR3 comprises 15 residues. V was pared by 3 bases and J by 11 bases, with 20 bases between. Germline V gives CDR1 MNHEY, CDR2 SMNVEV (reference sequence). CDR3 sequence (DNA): TGTGCCAGCAGTTTTGAGAGACTAGGATCGACTAAGCAGTTCTTC. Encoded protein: CASSFERLGSTKQFF.

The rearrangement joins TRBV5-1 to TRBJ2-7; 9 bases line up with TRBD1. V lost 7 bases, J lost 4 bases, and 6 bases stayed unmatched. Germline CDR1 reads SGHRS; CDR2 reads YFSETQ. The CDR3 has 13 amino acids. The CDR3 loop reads CASSGQGTYEQYF. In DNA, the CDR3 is TGCGCCAGCTCAGGACAGGGGACGTACGAGCAGTACTTC.

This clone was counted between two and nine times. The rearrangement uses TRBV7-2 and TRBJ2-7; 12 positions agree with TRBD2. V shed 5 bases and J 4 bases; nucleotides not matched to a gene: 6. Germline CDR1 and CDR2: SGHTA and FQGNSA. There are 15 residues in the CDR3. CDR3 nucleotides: TGTGCCAGCAGCACGACTAGCGGGAGTTTGTACGAGCAGTACTTC. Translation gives CASSTTSGSLYEQYF.

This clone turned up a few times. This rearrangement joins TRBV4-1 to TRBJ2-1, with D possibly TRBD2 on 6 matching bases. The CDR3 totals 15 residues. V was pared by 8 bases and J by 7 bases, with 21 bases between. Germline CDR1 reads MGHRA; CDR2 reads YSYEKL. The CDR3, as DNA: TGCGCCAGCCTCCAGCAGGTAGCGGCCCCGAATGAGCAGTTCTTC. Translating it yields CASLQQVAAPNEQFF.

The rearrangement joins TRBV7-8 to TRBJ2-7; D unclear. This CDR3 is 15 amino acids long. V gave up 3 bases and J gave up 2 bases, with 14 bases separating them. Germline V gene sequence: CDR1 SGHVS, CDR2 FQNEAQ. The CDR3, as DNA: TGTGCCAGCAGCTTTGGTCGGTCACGGACCTACGAGCAGTACTTC. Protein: CASSFGRSRTYEQYF.

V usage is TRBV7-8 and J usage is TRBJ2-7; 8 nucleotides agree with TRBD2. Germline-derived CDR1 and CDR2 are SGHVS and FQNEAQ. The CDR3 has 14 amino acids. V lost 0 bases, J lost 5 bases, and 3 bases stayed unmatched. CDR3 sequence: CASSLAISGDEQYF. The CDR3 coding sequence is TGTGCCAGCAGCTTAGCTATTAGCGGGGACGAGCAGTACTTC.

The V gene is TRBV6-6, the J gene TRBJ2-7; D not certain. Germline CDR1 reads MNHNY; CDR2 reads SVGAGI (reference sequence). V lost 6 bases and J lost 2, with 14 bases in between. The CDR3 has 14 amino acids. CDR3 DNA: TGTGCCAGCAGGGCTCTTGTCCCCCCCTACGAGCAGTACTTC. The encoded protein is CASRALVPPYEQYF.

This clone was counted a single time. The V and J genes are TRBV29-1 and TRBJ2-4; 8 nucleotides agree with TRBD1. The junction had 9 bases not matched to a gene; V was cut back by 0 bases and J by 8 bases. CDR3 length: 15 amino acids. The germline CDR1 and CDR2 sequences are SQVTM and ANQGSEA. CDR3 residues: CSVEDPMTGEDIQYF. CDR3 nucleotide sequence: TGCAGCGTTGAAGATCCCATGACAGGGGAAGACATTCAGTACTTC.

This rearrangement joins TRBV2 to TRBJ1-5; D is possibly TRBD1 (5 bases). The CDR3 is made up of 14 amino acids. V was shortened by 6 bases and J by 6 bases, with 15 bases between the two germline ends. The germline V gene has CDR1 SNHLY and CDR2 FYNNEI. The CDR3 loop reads CASRGGGAGQPQHF. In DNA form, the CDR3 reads TGTGCCAGCAGGGGGGGAGGGGCTGGTCAGCCCCAGCATTTT.

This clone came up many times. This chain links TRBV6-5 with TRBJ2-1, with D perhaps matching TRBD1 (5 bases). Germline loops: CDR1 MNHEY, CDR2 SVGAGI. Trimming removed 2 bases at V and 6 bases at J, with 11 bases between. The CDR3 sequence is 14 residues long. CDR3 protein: CASSYVLGVNEQFF. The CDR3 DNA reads TGTGCCAGCAGTTACGTCCTAGGGGTCAATGAGCAGTTCTTC.

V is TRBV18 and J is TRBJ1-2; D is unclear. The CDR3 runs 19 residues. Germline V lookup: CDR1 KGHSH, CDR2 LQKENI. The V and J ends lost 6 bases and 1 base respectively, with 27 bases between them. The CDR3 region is CASSETAMWPNKINYGYTF. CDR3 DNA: TGTGCCAGCTCCGAAACGGCTATGTGGCCGAACAAGATTAACTATGGCTACACCTTC.

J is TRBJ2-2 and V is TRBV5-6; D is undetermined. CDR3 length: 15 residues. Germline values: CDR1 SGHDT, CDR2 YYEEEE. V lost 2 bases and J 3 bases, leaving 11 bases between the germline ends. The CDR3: CASSFRQTYTGELFF. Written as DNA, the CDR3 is TGTGCCAGCAGCTTTAGGCAGACATACACCGGGGAGCTGTTTTTT. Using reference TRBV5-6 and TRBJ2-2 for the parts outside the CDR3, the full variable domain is DAGVTQSPTHLIKTRGQQVTLRCSPKSGHDTVSWYQQALGQGPQFIFQYYEEEERQRGNFPDRFSGHQFPNYSSELNVNALLLGDSALYLCASSFRQTYTGELFFGEGSRLTVL.

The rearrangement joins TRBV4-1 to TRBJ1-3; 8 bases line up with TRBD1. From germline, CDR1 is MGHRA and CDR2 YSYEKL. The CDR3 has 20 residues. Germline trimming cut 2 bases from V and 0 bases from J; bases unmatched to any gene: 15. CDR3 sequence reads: CASSQRAAGGAPLSGNTIYF. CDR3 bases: TGCGCCAGCAGCCAACGCGCGGCAGGGGGCGCACCACTCTCTGGAAACACCATATATTTT.

The CDR3 reads CASSLGTTNEQFF. The CDR3 nucleotides are TGTGCCAGCAGCTTAGGGACTACGAATGAGCAGTTCTTC. The V gene is TRBV7-9, the J gene TRBJ2-1; perhaps TRBD2 as D (6 bases). Germline loops: CDR1 SEHNR, CDR2 FQNEAQ (reference sequence). The CDR3 loop spans 13 amino acids. Trimming shortened V by 1 base and J by 7 bases, and 8 bases separated the two germline ends.

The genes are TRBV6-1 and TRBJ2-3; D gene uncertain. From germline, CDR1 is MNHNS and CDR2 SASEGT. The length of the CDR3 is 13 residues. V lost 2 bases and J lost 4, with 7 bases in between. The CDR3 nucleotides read TGTGCCAGCAGTGAACGTCGGGCAGATACGCAGTATTTT. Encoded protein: CASSERRADTQYF.

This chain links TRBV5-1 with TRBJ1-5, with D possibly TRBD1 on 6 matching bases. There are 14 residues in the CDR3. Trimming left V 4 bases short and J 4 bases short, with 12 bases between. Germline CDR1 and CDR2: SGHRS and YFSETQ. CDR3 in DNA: TGCGCCAGCAGCGCCTGGGGGCTTAATCAGCCCCAGCATTTT. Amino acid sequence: CASSAWGLNQPQHF.

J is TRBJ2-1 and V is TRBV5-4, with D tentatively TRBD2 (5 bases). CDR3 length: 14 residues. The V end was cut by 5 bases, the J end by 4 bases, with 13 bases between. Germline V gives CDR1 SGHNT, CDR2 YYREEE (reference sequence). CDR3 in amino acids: CASSGLALYNEQFF. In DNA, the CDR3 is TGTGCCAGCAGTGGGCTAGCCCTTTACAATGAGCAGTTCTTC.

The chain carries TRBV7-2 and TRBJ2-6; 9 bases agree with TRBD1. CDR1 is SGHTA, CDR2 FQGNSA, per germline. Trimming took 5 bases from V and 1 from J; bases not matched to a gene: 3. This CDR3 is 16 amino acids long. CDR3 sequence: CASSRDRVSGANVLTF. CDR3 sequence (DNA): TGTGCCAGCAGCCGGGACAGGGTGTCTGGGGCCAACGTCCTGACTTTC.

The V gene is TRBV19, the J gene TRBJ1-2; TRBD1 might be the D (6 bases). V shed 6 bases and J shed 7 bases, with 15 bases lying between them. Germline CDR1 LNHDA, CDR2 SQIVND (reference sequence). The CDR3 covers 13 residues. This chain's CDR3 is CASRLTGWGGYTF. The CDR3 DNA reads TGTGCCAGTAGGCTTACAGGGTGGGGTGGCTACACCTTC.

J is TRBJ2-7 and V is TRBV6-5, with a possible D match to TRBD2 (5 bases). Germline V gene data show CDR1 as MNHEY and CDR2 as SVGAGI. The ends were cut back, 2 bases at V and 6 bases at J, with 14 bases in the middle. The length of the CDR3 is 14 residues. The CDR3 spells CASSYRWEAAEQYF. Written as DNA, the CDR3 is TGTGCCAGCAGTTACCGCTGGGAAGCGGCCGAGCAGTACTTC.

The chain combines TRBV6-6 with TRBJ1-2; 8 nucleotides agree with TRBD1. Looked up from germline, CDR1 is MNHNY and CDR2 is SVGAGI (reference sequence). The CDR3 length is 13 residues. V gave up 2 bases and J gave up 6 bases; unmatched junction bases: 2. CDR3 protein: CASSYAGGDGYTF. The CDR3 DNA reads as TGTGCCAGCAGTTACGCAGGGGGCGATGGCTACACCTTC.

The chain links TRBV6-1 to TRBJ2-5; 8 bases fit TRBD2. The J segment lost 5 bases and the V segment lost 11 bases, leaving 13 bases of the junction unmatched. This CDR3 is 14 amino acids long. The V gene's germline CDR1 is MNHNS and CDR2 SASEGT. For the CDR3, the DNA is TGTGCCGGACGATCCGGGGGGGACATTGAGACCCAGTACTTC. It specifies CAGRSGGDIETQYF.